This T cell receptor beta chain was profiled in a study of yellow fever vaccine responses in identical twins. Overall study results and limits: Twin vaccine T cell responses reportedly seemed partly convergent, partly personalized.

V gave up 0 bases and J gave up 0 bases, with 9 bases separating them. The CDR3 contains 15 residues. Germline CDR1 is SGHRS and CDR2 is YFSETQ. MiXCR was run by TCRdb on the RT-PCR reads, yielding one entry per CDR3 protein. The sample consists of several thousand distinct CDR3 sequences, 86% of them appearing once. With respect to this clonotype: The antigen is unknown.

The receptor's source is a woman aged 18-29 years who received the yellow fever vaccine. The chain combines TRBV5-1 with TRBJ2-5; the D call may be TRBD1 or TRBD2 (5 bases each). Sample: T cells from blood (PBMCs), unsorted or a sorted subset (not recorded which), taken before or after yellow fever vaccination (not recorded which). CDR3 region: CASSLDWGYQETQYF. The CDR3 DNA reads TGCGCCAGCAGCTTGGATTGGGGGTACCAAGAGACCCAGTACTTC.